Listed here are 14 T cell receptor beta chains from one sample, sequenced in a study of T cells in Graves' hyperthyroidism and ophthalmopathy. Template material for amplifying TCR beta CDR3 regions consisted of RNA transcripts. The HTBI primer set drove a first-round RT-PCR of the TCR CDR3. MiXCR, applied by TCRdb to the multiplex PCR reads, yields one record per CDR3 protein. The sample lists about 740,000 distinct CDR3 sequences, around 13% occurring once. The sample comprised blood. The origin of the receptors is a woman younger than 35 with Graves' hyperthyroidism.

This clonotype was seen at least ten times. The chain uses TRBV27 and TRBJ2-1; no definite D call. Trimming removed 1 base at V and 0 bases at J, with 16 bases between. Germline CDR1 is MNHEY and CDR2 is SMNVEV (reference sequence). This CDR3 region has 18 residues. The CDR3 here is CASSLYPQIVSSYNEQFF. The CDR3 DNA reads TGTGCCAGCAGTTTATACCCCCAGATAGTCAGCTCCTACAATGAGCAGTTCTTC.

This clonotype has ten or more counts. The J gene is TRBJ2-1, the V gene TRBV5-1; 9 bases are a match to TRBD2. CDR1 and CDR2 (germline): SGHRS, YFSETQ. V lost 0 bases and J lost 5; bases outside the gene matches: 30. This CDR3 region has 24 residues. CDR3 sequence reads: CASSLVKTGLVTSGGVLDHNEQFF. DNA of the CDR3: TGCGCCAGCAGCTTGGTTAAGACAGGACTGGTGACTAGCGGAGGTGTGCTAGACCACAATGAGCAGTTCTTC. Filled out from reference TRBV5-1 and TRBJ2-1, the complete variable domain reads KAGVTQTPRYLIKTRGQQVTLSCSPISGHRSVSWYQQTPGQGLQFLFEYFSETQRNKGNFPGRFSGRQFSNSRSEMNVSTLELGDSALYLCASSLVKTGLVTSGGVLDHNEQFFGPGTRLTVL.

In its sample, this clonotype was seen once. A read error may explain this, as a much larger clone is one base away. The rearrangement uses TRBV20-1 and TRBJ2-1; D remains ambiguous. V was shortened by 1 base and J by 10 bases, with 11 bases between the two germline ends. The CDR3 is 12 amino acids. Per germline, CDR1 DFQATT and CDR2 SNEGSKA (reference sequence). The CDR3 loop is CSARAIGYEQFF. The CDR3, as DNA: TGCAGTGCTAGAGCTATAGGCTACGAGCAGTTCTTC.

This clonotype was detected only a few times. This chain joins TRBV5-8 and TRBJ2-5; the D gene is possibly TRBD1 (6 bases). The CDR3 totals 15 residues. V was shortened by 0 bases and J by 0 bases, with 9 bases between the two germline ends. Germline V lookup: CDR1 SGHTS, CDR2 YDEGEE. The chain's CDR3 is CASSLVHRDQETQYF. In DNA form, the CDR3 reads TGTGCCAGCAGCTTGGTGCACAGGGACCAAGAGACCCAGTACTTC. Filled out from reference TRBV5-8 and TRBJ2-5, the complete variable domain reads EAGVTQSPTHLIKTRGQQATLRCSPISGHTSVYWYQQALGLGLQFLLWYDEGEERNRGNFPPRFSGRQFPNYSSELNVNALELEDSALYLCASSLVHRDQETQYFGPGTRLLVL.

This clonotype was found many times. The chain couples TRBV6-1 to TRBJ2-1, with D perhaps matching TRBD2 (6 bases). This CDR3 contains 15 residues. CDR1 MNHNS and CDR2 SASEGT come from the germline V gene. V dropped 5 bases and J dropped 0 bases, with 11 bases sitting between them. This CDR3 is CASSTFSGSYNEQFF. Written as DNA, the CDR3 is TGTGCCAGCAGTACCTTTAGCGGCTCCTACAATGAGCAGTTCTTC.

In regard to this clonotype: Being one base from a much bigger clone, this may be a read error. The DNA for the CDR3 is TGCAGTCTTCGATCCGGGACAGGGCACTACAGTGAGCAGTTCTTC. Encoded protein: CSLRSGTGHYSEQFF. The rearrangement joins TRBV20-1 to TRBJ2-1, with 9 bases fitting TRBD1. The CDR3 spans 15 residues. CDR1 is DFQATT and CDR2 is SNEGSKA in the germline V gene (reference sequence).

As regards this clonotype: A much bigger clone sits one base away, suggesting this may be a read error. The V call is TRBV11-2, the J call TRBJ2-1; maybe TRBD2 (6 bases). This CDR3 contains 15 residues. The V end lost 11 bases, the J end lost 5 bases, and 22 bases lay between the germline ends. CDR1 and CDR2 (germline): SGHAT, FQNNGV. The CDR3 DNA follows: TGTGCCTCTCGCCGTCCGGGGGTGACCCACAATGAGCAGTTCTTC. Encoded protein: CASRRPGVTHNEQFF.

Ten or more counts support this clonotype. The rearrangement links TRBV3-1 to TRBJ2-2; D perhaps matches TRBD2 (7 bases). The germline V gene encodes CDR1 LGHDT and CDR2 YNNKEL (reference sequence). The CDR3 is 15 amino acids. The ends were cut back, 4 bases at V and 3 bases at J, with 12 bases in the middle. DNA of the CDR3: TGTGCCAGCAGCCTCTGGGAGGGGGACACCGGGGAGCTGTTTTTT. It encodes CASSLWEGDTGELFF.

The V gene is TRBV29-1, the J gene TRBJ2-6; D is possibly TRBD1 (5 bases). Trimming stripped 7 bases from V and 0 bases from J, with 16 bases between. Germline assignment: CDR1 SQVTM and CDR2 ANQGSEA. The CDR3 is 16 amino acids. The CDR3 bases are TGCAGCGCCCAAGGGGCGCTACCCTCTGGGGCCAACGTCCTGACTTTC. The encoded protein is CSAQGALPSGANVLTF.

There are many counts of this clonotype. The rearrangement joins TRBV11-2 to TRBJ1-2, with D tentatively TRBD1 (5 bases). The CDR3 contains 14 residues. V was cut by 3 bases and J by 4 bases, with 12 bases left in between. Looked up from germline, CDR1 is SGHAT and CDR2 is FQNNGV. The CDR3 nucleotides read TGTGCCAGCAGCTTGCAGGGCAACCTCTATGGCTACACCTTC. Translated: CASSLQGNLYGYTF. Full variable domain (remainder filled in from reference TRBV11-2 and TRBJ1-2): EAGVAQSPRYKIIEKRQSVAFWCNPISGHATLYWYQQILGQGPKLLIQFQNNGVVDDSQLPKDRFSAERLKGVDSTLKIQPAKLEDSAVYLCASSLQGNLYGYTFGSGTRLTVV.

The rearrangement joins TRBV5-5 to TRBJ1-2; D is undetermined. The V gene lost 4 bases and the J gene lost 2 bases, with 12 bases spanning the gap. Germline V lookup: CDR1 SGHKS, CDR2 YYEKEE (reference sequence). This CDR3 spans 14 amino acids. The CDR3 bases are TGTGCCAGCAGCCCGGACCTTCGGAACTATGGCTACACCTTC. This encodes CASSPDLRNYGYTF.

The rearrangement links TRBV11-2 to TRBJ2-1; no reliable D call. CDR3 length equals 12 residues. Deletions cut 5 bases from V and 9 bases from J, with 11 bases between. From germline, CDR1 is SGHAT and CDR2 FQNNGV. CDR3 protein: CASSLIAVEQFF. The CDR3 DNA is TGTGCCAGCAGCCTAATCGCGGTTGAGCAGTTCTTC.

In this sample, this clonotype turned up many times. The rearrangement links TRBV28 to TRBJ2-5; 8 nucleotides align to TRBD2. Trimming removed 7 bases from V and 2 bases from J; junction bases left unmatched: 6. This CDR3 region has 14 residues. Germline V gene data show CDR1 as MDHEN and CDR2 as SYDVKM. CDR3 loop: CASNRGGRQETQYF. The DNA for the CDR3 is TGTGCCAGCAACCGGGGCGGGAGGCAAGAGACCCAGTACTTC.

This clonotype has more than one count but fewer than ten. The chain has TRBV2 and TRBJ2-7; the match to TRBD1 covers 8 bases. V shed 3 bases and J 4 bases; nucleotides not matched to a gene: 5. The CDR3 spans 14 residues. Germline V CDR1 and CDR2: SNHLY, FYNNEI. In nucleotides, the CDR3 is TGTGCCAGCAGTGACAGGGGGCACGGGTACGAGCAGTACTTC. Protein sequence: CASSDRGHGYEQYF.